Presented here are 17 T cell receptor beta chains from one specimen sequenced in a study of T cell repertoires in cytomegalovirus infection. One entry per CDR3 protein results from TCRdb running MiXCR on the reads. Among 290,000 or so distinct CDR3 sequences listed, about a tenth were seen once. The specimen was PBMCs. All receptors come from a human donor in good health (CMV status not recorded). Some clones in this sample may be carry-over from other donors' samples.

J is TRBJ2-7 and V is TRBV5-6, with 9 bases identical to TRBD1. Trimming cost V 4 bases and J 2 bases; bases outside gene matches: 7. The CDR3 has 15 amino acids. CDR1 and CDR2 from the germline V gene are SGHDT and YYEEEE. This CDR3 is CASSPRTGVPYEQYF. In nucleotides, the CDR3 is TGTGCCAGCAGCCCGCGGACAGGGGTTCCCTACGAGCAGTACTTC.

This clonotype showed up many times. CDR3 in amino acids: CASSLNEQYF. CDR3 nucleotide sequence: TGTGCCAGCAGTTTAAACGAGCAGTACTTC. V gene TRBV5-5 combines with J gene TRBJ2-7; D gene ambiguous. The CDR3 has 10 amino acids. CDR1 SGHKS and CDR2 YYEKEE come from the germline V gene (reference sequence). Trimming shortened V by 5 bases and J by 5 bases, and 5 bases separated the two germline ends.

This clonotype appeared many times. This chain joins TRBV11-2 and TRBJ1-2; no reliable D call. The CDR3 spans 15 residues. Germline CDR1 and CDR2: SGHAT and FQNNGV. Trimming cost V 2 bases and J 4 bases, with 14 bases left between them. This CDR3 reads CASSLRLRQSYGYTF. The CDR3 DNA is TGTGCCAGCAGCTTAAGGCTGAGGCAAAGCTATGGCTACACCTTC.

Ten or more counts support this clonotype. The V call is TRBV7-6, the J call TRBJ2-2; no definite D call. The CDR3 covers 16 residues. Deletions cut 5 bases from V and 0 bases from J, with 13 bases between. Germline CDR1 reads SGHVS; CDR2 reads FNYEAQ. The CDR3: CASSDHKSPNTGELFF. The CDR3 DNA is TGTGCCAGCAGCGACCACAAGTCCCCGAACACCGGGGAGCTGTTTTTT.

This clonotype was seen many times. This sequence joins TRBV28 and TRBJ2-7; TRBD1 agrees at 8 bases. The CDR3 runs 22 residues. V gave up 0 bases and J gave up 3 bases; unmatched junction bases: 25. In germline, CDR1 is MDHEN, CDR2 SYDVKM. The CDR3, as DNA: TGTGCCAGCAGTTTATGCTGGTCCCCTTCTACCTTCAGGACAGGGAATGACTACGAGCAGTACGTC. Translated, it gives CASSLCWSPSTFRTGNDYEQYV.

The rearrangement uses TRBV27 and TRBJ2-2; D gene unclear. Per the germline V gene, CDR1 is MNHEY and CDR2 is SMNVEV (reference sequence). The CDR3 runs to 13 residues. The V and J ends lost 6 bases and 5 bases respectively, with 10 bases between them. For the CDR3, the DNA is TGTGCCAGCAGCTTTAGTGAGACCGGGGAGCTGTTTTTT. It codes for CASSFSETGELFF.

Comments on this clonotype: One end of the junction varies from germline; a read error may be responsible. The chain uses TRBV4-3 and TRBJ2-2, with D possibly being TRBD2 (5 bases). The CDR3 extends over 15 amino acids. The germline V gene has CDR1 LGHNA and CDR2 YSLEER. DNA for the CDR3: TGCGCCAGCAGCCACCCGGACCGATTCACCGGGGAGCGGTTTTTT. As protein: CASSHPDRFTGERFF.

This clonotype was found many times. The chain has TRBV2 and TRBJ1-4, with a weak D call TRBD1 (6 bases). Looked up from germline, CDR1 is SNHLY and CDR2 is FYNNEI. The CDR3 covers 12 residues. V lost 8 bases, J lost 3 bases, and 7 bases lay in between. The CDR3 region is CASDRSNEKLFF. The CDR3 DNA follows: TGTGCCAGCGACAGGTCTAATGAAAAACTGTTTTTT.

This clonotype was seen repeatedly, ten times or more. This chain links TRBV5-1 with TRBJ2-5; D is unclear. The germline V gene has CDR1 SGHRS and CDR2 YFSETQ. The CDR3 has 14 amino acids. The V end lost 3 bases, the J end lost 0 bases, and 9 bases lay between the germline ends. The CDR3 reads CASSSTPDQETQYF. The CDR3 region has the DNA TGCGCCAGCAGCTCGACACCAGACCAAGAGACCCAGTACTTC.

This clonotype was seen many times. V and J are TRBV25-1 and TRBJ1-1; D possibly corresponds to TRBD1 (6 bases). The germline gives CDR1 MGHDK, CDR2 SYGVNS. V was pared by 3 bases and J by 0 bases, with 11 bases between. This CDR3 has 15 residues. This CDR3 reads CASSDRRGLNTEAFF. Here the CDR3 DNA reads TGTGCCAGCAGTGACCGCAGGGGCCTGAACACTGAAGCTTTCTTT.

This clonotype was picked up many times. The chain couples TRBV19 to TRBJ2-7; TRBD2 is a possible D gene (6 bases). CDR1 and CDR2 (germline): LNHDA, SQIVND (reference sequence). CDR3 length: 16 amino acids. V lost 2 bases and J 0 bases, leaving 14 bases between the germline ends. CDR3 coding DNA: TGTGCCAGTAGTATACGGAGCGGGCTGAGCTCCTACGAGCAGTACTTC. It yields the protein CASSIRSGLSSYEQYF.

This clonotype has a count of ten or more. The chain combines TRBV28 with TRBJ2-1, with TRBD2 identical over 9 bases. Looked up from germline, CDR1 is MDHEN and CDR2 is SYDVKM. The CDR3 length is 13 residues. J was trimmed by 10 bases and V by 5 bases; bases with no gene match: 6. CDR3 coding DNA: TGTGCCAGCAGTCTCCGACTAGCGGAGGAGCAGTTCTTC. Translation: CASSLRLAEEQFF.

This clonotype was observed many times. The gene calls are TRBV6-1 and TRBJ2-7, with a tentative D call TRBD2 (7 bases). The CDR3 totals 19 residues. CDR1 and CDR2 from the germline V gene are MNHNS and SASEGT. The germline V and J ends were trimmed by 1 base and 0 bases, with 22 bases remaining between them. The CDR3 DNA reads TGTGCCAGCAGTGAAGGGGGGGGGCTCGTGGACCTGAGCTCCTACGAGCAGTACGTC. It specifies CASSEGGGLVDLSSYEQYV.

The chain couples TRBV15 to TRBJ1-4; D remains ambiguous. V shed 0 bases and J shed 8 bases, with 7 bases lying between them. The CDR3 runs 13 residues. Germline CDR1 and CDR2: LNHNV and YYDKDF (reference sequence). CDR3 amino acids: CATSRERGEKLFF. The CDR3 DNA follows: TGTGCCACCAGCAGAGAACGAGGGGAAAAACTGTTTTTT.

This clonotype was counted ten times or more. The rearrangement joins TRBV28 to TRBJ2-7; TRBD1 might be the D (5 bases). V dropped 1 base and J dropped 5 bases, with 9 bases sitting between them. The CDR3 is made up of 13 amino acids. CDR1 and CDR2 from the germline V gene are MDHEN and SYDVKM. Here the CDR3 DNA reads TGTGCCAGCAGTTTATATCTAGGGGACGAGCAGTACGTC. Translation: CASSLYLGDEQYV.

At least ten counts were recorded for this clonotype. This sequence joins TRBV5-6 and TRBJ1-1; D uncertain. CDR3 length equals 12 residues. Germline values: CDR1 SGHDT, CDR2 YYEEEE. With 2 bases removed from V and 9 bases from J, the gap between germline ends came to 11 bases. The CDR3 nucleotides read TGTGCCAGCAGCTTTTTACTCGGCCAAGCTTTCTTT. Its translation is CASSFLLGQAFF.

This clonotype was recorded at least ten times. This chain joins TRBV7-9 and TRBJ2-2, with D possibly matching TRBD1 (5 bases). The CDR3 totals 13 residues. Germline CDR1 reads SEHNR; CDR2 reads FQNEAQ (reference sequence). The germline V and J ends were trimmed by 3 bases and 4 bases, with 6 bases remaining between them. CDR3 residues: CASSFQGTGELFF. The CDR3 region has the DNA TGTGCCAGCAGCTTCCAGGGCACCGGGGAGCTGTTTTTT.